The T cell receptor beta chain under discussion was sequenced for a study of blood T cell repertoires in COVID-19. Study-wide background: From the United States, Italy and Spain came samples of acute and convalescent COVID-19. The cDNA or gDNA used as material had been derived from T cells, B-cell-depleted T cells, or PBMCs.

In Seattle, patients joined the study during active infection and were tracked longitudinally. Authors' methods: Cell counts per sample came from amplifying reference gene primers. Using immunoSEQ multiplex PCR, the repertoire was profiled, and TCRdb retains in-frame clones only, with some absent. The V and J calls and the clone size are those of that table, but D and trimming were determined from the DNA. Here the sample spans fewer than 250,000 clones, nearly 95% being singletons. Germline V gene sequence: CDR1 LNHDA, CDR2 SQIVND (reference sequence). J was trimmed by 13 bases and V by 3 bases; bases with no gene match: 8. This CDR3 spans 14 amino acids. The sample holds one count of this clone.

The chain uses TRBV19 and TRBJ1-6; 8 positions agree with TRBD1. This clonotype was obtained from a man aged 25-40 years with COVID-19, enrolled during active disease. Sequencing input: peripheral blood. The CDR3 coding sequence is TGTGCCAGTAGTATTACGGGACAGGACGCGCCCCTCCACTTT. Translating gives CASSITGQDAPLHF.